This TCR beta chain emerged from a study of OX40 agonist ivuxolimab in advanced cancers. Study at large: The dose of intravenous ivuxolimab that patients received every 2 weeks ranged from 0.01 to 10 mg/kg.

Produced via immunoSEQ multiplex PCR; TCRdb's table is partial and in-frame only. The sample consists of roughly 100,000 clones, approximately 94% of them appearing once. The CDR3 runs 16 residues. The clonotype was recovered from an adult with an advanced solid tumor such as melanoma, head and neck, liver or kidney cancer. The genes are TRBV21-1 and TRBJ1-3; TRBD1, the table's D call, was not compared with the DNA. TRBV21-1 is tagged as a pseudogene. Specimen: CD4+ or CD8+ T cells sorted from blood, collected in a trial of the OX40 agonist ivuxolimab. The DNA of the CDR3 is TGTGCCAGCACCGGACAGGGGACGCCGCGAGGAAACACCATATATTTT. Translation gives CASTGQGTPRGNTIYF.